This T cell receptor beta chain came from a study of shared clonotypes between healthy human individuals. The wider study: Researchers assigned three CD4 naive, three CD4 memory, two CD8 naive and one CD8 memory plate to each donor. Study conclusions and caveats: Though the depth was large, rarefaction showed that sorted-subset sequencing was incomplete. Represented diversity, genetic and exposure-history alike, was limited by few donors. Naive subsets tended to show greater estimated richness than memory subsets.

Trimming shortened V by 0 bases and J by 4 bases, and 16 bases separated the two germline ends. CDR3 length: 16 residues. Germline loops: CDR1 SGHRS, CDR2 YFSETQ. Method: immunoSEQ multiplex PCR; TCRdb's copy keeps in-frame clones and lacks some. This sample has about 1 million clones; around 76% occur once, and the top ten carry approximately 1.5%. Concerning this clone itself: Its cognate antigen is unknown.

The source is a man younger than 30 in good health. The source material was memory CD4+ T cells sorted from blood. Indicated subset: CD45RA-negative fraction. The chain combines TRBV5-1 with TRBJ1-2; D possibly corresponds to TRBD1 (5 bases). Here the CDR3 DNA reads TGCGCCAGCAGCTTGGGGGGACCAAATACGGTCTATGGCTACACCTTC. Protein sequence: CASSLGGPNTVYGYTF.